Below, 4 T cell receptor beta chains from the same sample are listed, as sequenced in a study of blood T cell repertoires in COVID-19. Libraries were prepared by immunoSEQ multiplex PCR; TCRdb keeps only in-frame clonotypes and omits some of them. The repertoire holds roughly 85,000 clones, with 86% as singletons. The sequenced sample consisted of peripheral blood. These receptors came from a man in his forties or fifties with active or convalescent COVID-19.

This sequence joins TRBV6-4 and TRBJ2-3; D gene uncertain. The CDR3 spans 14 residues. Trimming pared 4 bases from V and 2 bases from J, leaving 10 bases between. Germline CDR1 is MRHNA and CDR2 is SNTAGT. The CDR3: CASSGAGNTDTQYF. The CDR3 DNA reads TGTGCCAGCAGTGGAGCAGGAAACACAGATACGCAGTATTTT.

The chain carries TRBV3-1 (or the pseudogene TRBV3-2) and TRBJ2-7, with 7 bases lining up with TRBD1. The CDR3 has 13 residues. Germline loops: CDR1 LGHDT, CDR2 YNNKEL (reference sequence). The V gene end was trimmed by 4 bases and the J gene end by 2 bases; junction bases not matched to a gene: 2. CDR3 protein: CASSRGQTYEQYF. In DNA form, the CDR3 reads TGTGCCAGCAGCCGGGGACAGACCTACGAGCAGTACTTC.

DNA for the CDR3: TGCAGCGCAGACAGGGATGTTGGCACTGAAGCTTTCTTT. Translating it yields CSADRDVGTEAFF. This rearrangement joins TRBV29-1 to TRBJ1-1; 7 bases are shared with TRBD1. Germline V gives CDR1 SQVTM, CDR2 ANQGSEA. This CDR3 contains 13 residues. Trimming at V came to 7 bases and at J to 4 bases, leaving 9 bases not matched to a gene. Filled out from reference TRBV29-1 and TRBJ1-1, the complete variable domain reads SAVISQKPSRDICQRGTSLTIQCQVDSQVTMMFWYRQQPGQSLTLIATANQGSEATYESGFVIDKFPISRPNLTFSTLTVSNMSPEDSSIYLCSADRDVGTEAFFGQGTRLTVV.

The gene calls are TRBV11-2 and TRBJ2-1, with D possibly being TRBD1 (5 bases). CDR1 SGHAT and CDR2 FQNNGV come from the germline V gene. This CDR3 is built from 11 residues. V was clipped by 5 bases and J by 10 bases, with 9 bases between them. The CDR3, as DNA: TGTGCCAGCAGCCCAGGGTTAGAGCAGTTCTTC. Protein sequence: CASSPGLEQFF.